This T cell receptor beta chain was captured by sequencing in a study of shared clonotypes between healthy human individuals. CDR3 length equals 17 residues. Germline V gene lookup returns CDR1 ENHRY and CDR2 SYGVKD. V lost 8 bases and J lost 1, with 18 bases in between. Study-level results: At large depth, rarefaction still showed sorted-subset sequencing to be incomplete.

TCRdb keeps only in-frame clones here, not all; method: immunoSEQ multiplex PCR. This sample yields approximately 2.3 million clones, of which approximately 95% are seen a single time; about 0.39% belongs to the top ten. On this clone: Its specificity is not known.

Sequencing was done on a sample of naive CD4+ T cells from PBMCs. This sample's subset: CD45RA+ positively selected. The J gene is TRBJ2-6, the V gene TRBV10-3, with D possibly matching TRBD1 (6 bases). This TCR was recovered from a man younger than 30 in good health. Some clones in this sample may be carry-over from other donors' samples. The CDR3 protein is CAISSTGKGSGANVLTF. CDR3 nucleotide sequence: TGTGCCATCTCTTCTACAGGGAAGGGTTCTGGGGCCAACGTCCTGACTTTC.